This entry lists 21 T cell receptor beta chains sequenced from one sample in a study of blood T cell repertoires in COVID-19 (TCRdb year 2020). The library was generated by the immunoSEQ multiplex PCR assay. TCRdb limited this immuneACCESS table to in-frame rearrangements with V and J called. A share of clones is missing; checked studies link under half to unresolved V genes, and the rest is unexplained. For this sample the table gives more than 100,000 clones, of which 84% were detected only once. Of the sample, about an eighth is held by the ten largest clones. The sample consisted of peripheral blood. The receptor set was obtained from a human donor in a cohort sampled during active or convalescent COVID-19.

V and J are TRBV12-3 or TRBV12-4 and TRBJ1-4, with TRBD1 as a possible D gene (6 bases). The CDR3 contains 13 residues. Trimming removed 5 bases at V and 5 bases at J, with 9 bases between. CDR3 sequence reads: CASSPQGNEKLFF. The DNA for the CDR3 is TGTGCCAGCAGTCCACAGGGAAATGAAAAACTGTTTTTT.

This rearrangement joins TRBV6-5 to TRBJ2-7; TRBD2 matches 8 bases. The CDR3 is 15 residues long. The trim removed 1 base at V and 2 bases at J, leaving 4 bases unmatched. Germline loops: CDR1 MNHEY, CDR2 SVGAGI. The CDR3 DNA reads TGTGCCAGCAGTTACTTAACCGGGGGGGCCTACGAGCAGTACTTC. Translated: CASSYLTGGAYEQYF.

There are a few counts of this clone. The gene calls are TRBV19 and TRBJ1-4, with a weak D call TRBD1 (6 bases). In germline, CDR1 is LNHDA, CDR2 SQIVND (reference sequence). The CDR3 extends over 15 amino acids. The V and J ends lost 5 bases and 8 bases respectively, with 18 bases between them. CDR3 sequence (DNA): TGTGCCAGTAGTCAGAGGGGGACAATATCAGAAAAACTGTTTTTT. Translated, it gives CASSQRGTISEKLFF.

This clone showed up just a few times. This chain links TRBV6-5 with TRBJ1-1; D ambiguous. The length of the CDR3 is 13 residues. Trimming left V 6 bases short and J 3 bases short, with 11 bases between. CDR1 is MNHEY, CDR2 SVGAGI, per germline. The CDR3 spells CASSRLMYTEAFF. CDR3 sequence (DNA): TGTGCCAGCAGCCGACTGATGTACACTGAAGCTTTCTTT.

The rearrangement links TRBV11-3 to TRBJ2-3, with D possibly being TRBD1 (6 bases). V was clipped by 2 bases and J by 2 bases, with 11 bases between them. CDR1 is SGHNT, CDR2 YENEEA, per germline. This CDR3 comprises 15 residues. The CDR3 sequence is CASSLNQGPTDTQYF. The CDR3 DNA reads as TGTGCCAGCAGCTTAAATCAGGGGCCCACAGATACGCAGTATTTT.

The genes are TRBV29-1 and TRBJ2-1; 10 bases line up with TRBD2. The germline gives CDR1 SQVTM, CDR2 ANQGSEA. Trimming at V came to 4 bases and at J to 7 bases, leaving 4 bases not matched to a gene. The CDR3 contains 13 residues. The CDR3 DNA reads TGCAGCGTTGTAGCGGGGGGTTTTAATGAGCAGTTCTTC. Translated: CSVVAGGFNEQFF.

Concerning this clone: The sample has other DNA sequences that encode this CDR3 too. The chain uses TRBV5-4 and TRBJ2-3, with 10 bases matching TRBD2. The V segment lost 1 base and the J segment 4 bases; nucleotides outside the gene matches: 3. Germline CDR1 reads SGHNT; CDR2 reads YYREEE (reference sequence). The CDR3 has 15 amino acids. CDR3 loop: CASSLLAGAADTQYF. In DNA, the CDR3 is TGTGCCAGCAGCTTGCTAGCGGGGGCGGCAGATACGCAGTATTTT.

This chain connects TRBV4-2 to TRBJ1-6; unclear D gene. This CDR3 contains 16 residues. In germline, CDR1 is LGHNA, CDR2 YNFKEQ. V lost 0 bases to trimming and J lost 11 bases, with 17 bases between them. The chain's CDR3 is CASSQDFTGEGPPLHF. The CDR3 DNA reads TGTGCCAGCAGCCAAGACTTTACGGGAGAAGGCCCACCCCTCCACTTT.

V and J are TRBV7-3 and TRBJ1-1, with no clear D. V lost 5 bases and J lost 3, with 19 bases in between. The CDR3 extends over 16 amino acids. Germline CDR1 is SGHTA and CDR2 is FQGTGA. CDR3 protein: CASSPRASGRDTEAFF. For the CDR3, the DNA is TGTGCCAGCAGCCCCAGAGCCAGCGGGCGGGACACTGAAGCTTTCTTT.

The gene calls are TRBV6-4 and TRBJ1-5; D ambiguous. The CDR3 covers 14 residues. Germline V lookup: CDR1 MRHNA, CDR2 SNTAGT. V lost 6 bases to trimming and J lost 6 bases, with 15 bases between them. Here the CDR3 DNA reads TGTGCCAGCAGCCCAGGATCGTCCGGTCAGCCCCAGCATTTT. It encodes CASSPGSSGQPQHF.

The chain couples TRBV2 to TRBJ2-7; the D is unclear. Deletions cut 7 bases from V and 0 bases from J, with 13 bases between. The CDR3 runs to 14 residues. Germline V lookup: CDR1 SNHLY, CDR2 FYNNEI. CDR3 sequence reads: CASKKSGSSYEQYF. CDR3 nucleotide sequence: TGTGCCAGCAAGAAGTCAGGAAGCTCCTACGAGCAGTACTTC.

The table lists this clone with a count of one. CDR3 DNA: TGTGCCAGCAGTTCTAGCGGGGCAGATACGCAGTATTTT. Protein product: CASSSSGADTQYF. J is TRBJ2-3 and V is TRBV6-6, with 9 positions matching TRBD2. Germline values: CDR1 MNHNY, CDR2 SVGAGI (reference sequence). The CDR3 consists of 13 residues. V lost 4 bases and J lost 4; bases outside the gene matches: 0.

The V gene is TRBV5-1, the J gene TRBJ1-5, with D possibly TRBD1 on 5 matching bases. Germline V gives CDR1 SGHRS, CDR2 YFSETQ. The V end was cut by 5 bases, the J end by 3 bases, with 15 bases between. This CDR3 contains 15 residues. Here the CDR3 reads CASSFAGQPNQPQHF. CDR3 DNA sequence: TGCGCCAGCAGTTTCGCCGGACAACCCAATCAGCCCCAGCATTTT.

The chain carries TRBV5-4 and TRBJ2-7; tentatively, D is TRBD2 (6 bases). V lost 7 bases and J 0 bases, leaving 8 bases between the germline ends. Germline V CDR1 and CDR2: SGHNT, YYREEE (reference sequence). The CDR3 is 12 residues long. The CDR3 spells CASRGSSYEQYF. Written as DNA, the CDR3 is TGTGCCAGCCGGGGGAGCTCCTACGAGCAGTACTTC.

V is TRBV2 and J is TRBJ1-5; tentatively, D is TRBD1 (5 bases). Trimming stripped 6 bases from V and 2 bases from J, with 14 bases between. Germline CDR1 and CDR2: SNHLY and FYNNEI. This CDR3 has 15 residues. Here the CDR3 reads CASRAGSAGNQPQHF. The CDR3, as DNA: TGTGCCAGCAGAGCAGGGTCCGCTGGCAATCAGCCCCAGCATTTT.

The rearrangement uses TRBV6-5 and TRBJ2-2, with 12 bases identical to TRBD2. The CDR3 covers 15 residues. V lost 8 bases to trimming and J lost 0 bases; unmatched junction nucleotides: 1. Germline assignment: CDR1 MNHEY and CDR2 SVGAGI. CDR3 bases: TGTGCCAGCTCTAGCGGGGGGGCGAACACCGGGGAGCTGTTTTTT. Protein product: CASSSGGANTGELFF.

The chain joins TRBV5-6 to TRBJ1-2; a weak D match, TRBD1 (6 bases). V was clipped by 0 bases and J by 5 bases, with 17 bases between them. The CDR3 contains 16 residues. Germline CDR1 is SGHDT and CDR2 is YYEEEE. In DNA, the CDR3 is TGTGCCAGCAGCTTGGACGTTGGGAGGGGGTTTTATGGCTACACCTTC. This gives the protein CASSLDVGRGFYGYTF.

The chain couples TRBV11-1 to TRBJ2-3; TRBD1 is a possible D gene (5 bases). V dropped 5 bases and J dropped 4 bases, with 19 bases sitting between them. This CDR3 is 16 amino acids long. Germline CDR1 and CDR2: SGHAT and FQDESV (reference sequence). The CDR3 loop is CASSTRPGQGADTQYF. CDR3 coding DNA: TGTGCCAGCAGCACCAGACCCGGTCAAGGGGCAGATACGCAGTATTTT.

This chain links TRBV3-1 (or the pseudogene TRBV3-2) with TRBJ2-2, with D unclear. Trimming stripped 2 bases from V and 1 base from J, with 8 bases between. The germline V gene has CDR1 LGHDT and CDR2 YNNKEL (reference sequence). This CDR3 is built from 15 residues. In nucleotides, the CDR3 is TGTGCCAGCAGCCAATGGCAGGAGAACACCGGGGAGCTGTTTTTT. Its translation is CASSQWQENTGELFF.

In its sample, this clone was seen a few times. CDR3 sequence (DNA): TGTGCCAGCAGCTCCCGACAGACTAGCGGGGGGGCTGGTGAGCAGTTCTTC. It codes for CASSSRQTSGGAGEQFF. The rearrangement joins TRBV7-2 to TRBJ2-1, with 14 bases fitting TRBD2. Trimming cost V 4 bases and J 9 bases; bases outside gene matches: 11. The CDR3 is 17 amino acids. Germline V gives CDR1 SGHTA, CDR2 FQGNSA.

The rearrangement links TRBV7-2 to TRBJ1-2; D might be TRBD1 (5 bases). The ends were cut back, 1 base at V and 5 bases at J, with 14 bases in the middle. From germline, CDR1 is SGHTA and CDR2 FQGNSA. This CDR3 region has 15 residues. The chain's CDR3 is CASSLDSREGYGYTF. The CDR3, as DNA: TGTGCCAGCAGCTTAGATAGCAGGGAAGGATATGGCTACACCTTC.